Each of the 21 T cell receptor beta chains below was sequenced from the same sample in a study of long-term antiretroviral therapy in people with HIV. Sequencing used immunoSEQ v3.0 at survey level. Here immunoSEQ multiplex PCR was the method, and the copy in TCRdb shows in-frame clones only, minus some. The table lists 20,000 or so clones, approximately 80% of them singletons. The starting material was unsorted PBMCs, obtained 0.6 years after starting antiretroviral therapy. The source is a woman aged 18-29 years with HIV.

There are a few counts of this clone. This chain joins TRBV28 and TRBJ1-2, with 7 bases matching TRBD1. This CDR3 region has 13 residues. Trimming removed 6 bases from V and 6 bases from J; junction bases left unmatched: 7. Germline values: CDR1 MDHEN, CDR2 SYDVKM. The CDR3 loop is CASRFQGGDGYTF. CDR3 bases: TGTGCCAGCAGGTTTCAGGGGGGGGATGGCTACACCTTC.

This chain uses TRBV9 with TRBJ1-4, with D perhaps matching TRBD1 (5 bases). With 0 bases removed from V and 6 bases from J, the gap between germline ends came to 12 bases. This CDR3 has 15 residues. The germline CDR1 and CDR2 sequences are SGDLS and YYNGEE. CDR3 amino acids: CASSVDPGRDEKLFF. CDR3 bases: TGTGCCAGCAGCGTAGACCCAGGGCGGGATGAAAAACTGTTTTTT.

This clone is judged medium-sized. The V call is TRBV27, the J call TRBJ1-2; 8 bases map to TRBD1. Trimming took 5 bases from V and 0 from J; bases not matched to a gene: 8. The length of the CDR3 is 16 residues. Germline loops: CDR1 MNHEY, CDR2 SMNVEV (reference sequence). The CDR3 bases are TGTGCCAGCAGTCTAGGACAGGGAACTGCTAACTATGGCTACACCTTC. This sequence encodes CASSLGQGTANYGYTF.

This sequence joins TRBV10-2 and TRBJ2-2; D might be TRBD1 (6 bases). This CDR3 contains 15 residues. V gave up 6 bases and J gave up 7 bases, with 18 bases separating them. CDR1 is WSHSY and CDR2 is SAAADI in the germline V gene. The CDR3 loop is CASRARQGLSGELFF. The CDR3 nucleotides read TGCGCCAGCAGAGCCAGGCAGGGGCTTAGCGGGGAGCTGTTTTTT.

The V and J genes are TRBV4-2 and TRBJ1-2, with 8 bases lining up with TRBD1. Trimming removed 3 bases from V and 8 bases from J; junction bases left unmatched: 5. The CDR3 loop spans 13 amino acids. Per germline, CDR1 LGHNA and CDR2 YNFKEQ. The CDR3 region has the DNA TGTGCCAGCAGCCACGGGACAGGCTACGGCTACACCTTC. Amino acids: CASSHGTGYGYTF.

J is TRBJ2-7 and V is TRBV5-1; D unresolved. CDR1 is SGHRS and CDR2 is YFSETQ in the germline V gene. V lost 2 bases, J lost 1 base, and 10 bases lay in between. This CDR3 region has 14 residues. The CDR3 spells CASSFGAESYEQYF. The CDR3 DNA is TGCGCCAGCAGCTTCGGTGCAGAATCCTACGAGCAGTACTTC.

The rearrangement links TRBV6-1 to TRBJ2-5; 8 bases fit TRBD2. The CDR3 sequence is 16 residues long. J gave up 5 bases and V 3 bases, and 11 bases lay outside the gene matches. Germline CDR1 reads MNHNS; CDR2 reads SASEGT. In DNA, the CDR3 is TGTGCCAGCAGTGATTATGCGGGGGGACTAGGCGAGACCCAGTACTTC. The encoded protein is CASSDYAGGLGETQYF.

The J gene is TRBJ1-2, the V gene TRBV11-2, with TRBD1 identical over 12 bases. With V trimmed by 4 bases and J by 5 bases, 8 bases remained unmatched. The V gene's germline CDR1 is SGHAT and CDR2 FQNNGV. CDR3 length: 16 residues. The CDR3 reads CASSSGTGGVGYGYTF. The CDR3 nucleotides read TGTGCCAGCAGCTCTGGGACAGGGGGCGTAGGATATGGCTACACCTTC.

A note on this clone: This same CDR3 is encoded by further DNA sequences in the sample. The chain joins TRBV2 to TRBJ1-5; 8 nucleotides match TRBD1. The CDR3 runs to 16 residues. J was trimmed by 2 bases and V by 8 bases; bases with no gene match: 11. CDR1 SNHLY and CDR2 FYNNEI come from the germline V gene. The CDR3 bases are TGTGCCAGCGGACAGGGACCCACGAGGGGCAATCAGCCCCAGCATTTT. This encodes CASGQGPTRGNQPQHF.

Details on this clone: The sample contains more than one DNA sequence encoding this CDR3. The rearrangement links TRBV5-8 to TRBJ1-5; D might be TRBD1 (6 bases). V was clipped by 5 bases and J by 0 bases, with 12 bases between them. Germline V gene sequence: CDR1 SGHTS, CDR2 YDEGEE. There are 15 residues in the CDR3. The CDR3 reads CASSLQGYSNQPQHF. The CDR3 DNA reads TGTGCCAGCAGTTTACAGGGCTATAGCAATCAGCCCCAGCATTTT. The variable domain in full, with the rest retrieved from reference TRBV5-8 and TRBJ1-5, is EAGVTQSPTHLIKTRGQQATLRCSPISGHTSVYWYQQALGLGLQFLLWYDEGEERNRGNFPPRFSGRQFPNYSSELNVNALELEDSALYLCASSLQGYSNQPQHFGDGTRLSIL.

The V call is TRBV9, the J call TRBJ2-3; D unclear. CDR1 SGDLS and CDR2 YYNGEE come from the germline V gene. The CDR3 has 16 amino acids. V lost 0 bases and J 0 bases, leaving 11 bases between the germline ends. CDR3 in DNA: TGTGCCAGCAGCGTAGCAAGGATCCAGAGCACAGATACGCAGTATTTT. Its protein product is CASSVARIQSTDTQYF.

The gene calls are TRBV7-2 and TRBJ2-5; D may match TRBD1 or TRBD2 (5 bases each). The CDR3 is 14 residues long. Trimming removed 1 base at V and 5 bases at J, with 11 bases between. CDR1 SGHTA and CDR2 FQGNSA come from the germline V gene. The DNA for the CDR3 is TGTGCCAGCAGCTTAGTGATGGGGGTGGAGACCCAGTACTTC. Protein: CASSLVMGVETQYF.

The chain carries TRBV4-3 and TRBJ2-7, with 7 bases that match TRBD2. CDR1 and CDR2 (germline): LGHNA, YSLEER. Trimming took 2 bases from V and 2 from J; bases not matched to a gene: 6. The CDR3 loop spans 15 amino acids. In DNA, the CDR3 is TGCGCCAGCAGCCAATTATACGGGGGGACCTACGAGCAGTACTTC. This codes for CASSQLYGGTYEQYF.

The chain has TRBV11-1 and TRBJ2-3; TRBD2 is a possible D gene (5 bases). The CDR3 runs to 13 residues. CDR1 and CDR2 from the germline V gene are SGHAT and FQDESV (reference sequence). V was trimmed by 3 bases and J by 4 bases, leaving 8 bases between them. The CDR3 DNA sequence: TGTGCCAGCAGCTTCCTAGCTGCAGATACGCAGTATTTT. Residues: CASSFLAADTQYF. The whole variable domain, filled in from reference TRBV11-1 and TRBJ2-3, reads EAEVAQSPRYKITEKSQAVAFWCDPISGHATLYWYRQILGQGPELLVQFQDESVVDDSQLPKDRFSAERLKGVDSTLKIQPAELGDSAMYLCASSFLAADTQYFGPGTRLTVL.

The rearrangement joins TRBV7-2 to TRBJ1-1; D is uncertain. The V gene lost 2 bases and the J gene lost 8 bases, with 12 bases spanning the gap. This CDR3 has 13 residues. Germline lookup yields CDR1 SGHTA and CDR2 FQGNSA. The CDR3 loop is CASSLHGEREAFF. The CDR3 DNA sequence: TGTGCCAGCAGCTTACATGGGGAGAGGGAAGCTTTCTTT.

V and J are TRBV11-3 and TRBJ2-3; TRBD2 matches 12 bases. Losses at the gene ends were 5 bases for V and 5 bases for J; bases not matched to a gene: 11. In germline, CDR1 is SGHNT, CDR2 YENEEA. There are 17 residues in the CDR3. The CDR3 bases are TGTGCCAGCAGCCCCCGACGACTAGCGGGAGTGGAAGATACGCAGTATTTT. Amino acid sequence: CASSPRRLAGVEDTQYF.

This clone was observed a handful of times. The rearrangement joins TRBV2 to TRBJ2-2; TRBD1 agrees at 8 bases. J gave up 6 bases and V 6 bases, and 3 bases lay outside the gene matches. The CDR3 spans 13 residues. The germline CDR1 and CDR2 sequences are SNHLY and FYNNEI. DNA for the CDR3: TGTGCCAGCAGGACAGGGGTTTCCGGGGAGCTGTTTTTT. This encodes CASRTGVSGELFF.

This chain connects TRBV28 to TRBJ2-3; no definite D call. The CDR3 spans 12 residues. V lost 7 bases to trimming and J lost 0 bases, with 5 bases between them. Germline CDR1 and CDR2: MDHEN and SYDVKM. This CDR3 reads CASKFSTDTQYF. The CDR3 nucleotides are TGTGCCAGCAAGTTTAGCACAGATACGCAGTATTTT.

The V call is TRBV5-1, the J call TRBJ1-5; D ambiguous. The CDR3 sequence is 15 residues long. V was cut by 1 base and J by 0 bases, with 8 bases left in between. CDR1 is SGHRS, CDR2 YFSETQ, per germline. CDR3 in amino acids: CASSLFGDSNQPQHF. The CDR3 DNA is TGCGCCAGCAGCTTGTTCGGGGATAGCAATCAGCCCCAGCATTTT.

The V gene is TRBV27, the J gene TRBJ2-4; D not resolved. The V gene's germline CDR1 is MNHEY and CDR2 SMNVEV (reference sequence). V lost 2 bases to trimming and J lost 6 bases, with 11 bases between them. There are 14 residues in the CDR3. CDR3 sequence reads: CASSLTLVSNIQYF. The CDR3 DNA reads as TGTGCCAGCAGTTTAACCCTGGTATCAAACATTCAGTACTTC.

The chain links TRBV18 to TRBJ2-7, with 7 nucleotides matching TRBD1. With V trimmed by 6 bases and J by 7 bases, 9 bases remained unmatched. Germline assignment: CDR1 KGHSH and CDR2 LQKENI. The CDR3 loop spans 13 amino acids. The CDR3 coding sequence is TGTGCCAGCTCTAGGGACAGTCTCTCTGAGCAGTACTTC. It yields the protein CASSRDSLSEQYF.